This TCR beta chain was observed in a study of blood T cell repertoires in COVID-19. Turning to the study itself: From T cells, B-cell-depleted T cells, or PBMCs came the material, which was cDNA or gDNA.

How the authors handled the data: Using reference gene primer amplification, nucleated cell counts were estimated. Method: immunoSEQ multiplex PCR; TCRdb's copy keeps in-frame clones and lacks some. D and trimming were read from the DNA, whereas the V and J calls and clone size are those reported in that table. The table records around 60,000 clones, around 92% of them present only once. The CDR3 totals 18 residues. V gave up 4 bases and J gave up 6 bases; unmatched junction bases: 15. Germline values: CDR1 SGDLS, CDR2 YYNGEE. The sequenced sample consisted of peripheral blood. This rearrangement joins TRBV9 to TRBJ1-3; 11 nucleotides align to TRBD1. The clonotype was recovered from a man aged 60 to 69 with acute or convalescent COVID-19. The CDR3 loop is CASSLRTGGVRGENTIYF. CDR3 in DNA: TGTGCCAGCAGCCTGAGGACAGGGGGCGTACGAGGGGAAAACACCATATATTTT.